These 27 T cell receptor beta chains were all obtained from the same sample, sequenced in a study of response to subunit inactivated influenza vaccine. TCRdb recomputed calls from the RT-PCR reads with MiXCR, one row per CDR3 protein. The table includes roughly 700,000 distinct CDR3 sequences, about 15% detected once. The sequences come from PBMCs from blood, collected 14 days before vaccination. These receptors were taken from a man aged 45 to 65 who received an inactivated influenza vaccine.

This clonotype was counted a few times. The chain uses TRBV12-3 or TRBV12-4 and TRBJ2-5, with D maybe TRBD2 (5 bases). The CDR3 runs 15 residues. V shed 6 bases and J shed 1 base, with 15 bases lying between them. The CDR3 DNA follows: TGTGCCAGCAGCATCTCAAGGACTCCCCAAGAGACCCAGTACTTC. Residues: CASSISRTPQETQYF.

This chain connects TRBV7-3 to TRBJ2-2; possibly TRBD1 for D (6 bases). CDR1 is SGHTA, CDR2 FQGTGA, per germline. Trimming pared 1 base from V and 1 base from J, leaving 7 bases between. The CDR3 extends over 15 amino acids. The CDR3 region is CASSLIGGNTGELFF. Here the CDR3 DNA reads TGTGCCAGCAGCTTAATAGGGGGGAACACCGGGGAGCTGTTTTTT. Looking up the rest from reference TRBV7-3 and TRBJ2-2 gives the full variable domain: GAGVSQTPSNKVTEKGKYVELRCDPISGHTALYWYRQSLGQGPEFLIYFQGTGAADDSGLPNDRFFAVRPEGSVSTLKIQRTERGDSAVYLCASSLIGGNTGELFFGEGSRLTVL.

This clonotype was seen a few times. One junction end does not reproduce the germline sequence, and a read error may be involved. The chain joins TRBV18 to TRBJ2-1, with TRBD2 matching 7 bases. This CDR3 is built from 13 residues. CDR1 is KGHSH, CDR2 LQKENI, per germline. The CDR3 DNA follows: TGTGCCAGCTCTCCACGGACTAGTCCTGAGCAGTTCTTC. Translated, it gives CASSPRTSPEQFF.

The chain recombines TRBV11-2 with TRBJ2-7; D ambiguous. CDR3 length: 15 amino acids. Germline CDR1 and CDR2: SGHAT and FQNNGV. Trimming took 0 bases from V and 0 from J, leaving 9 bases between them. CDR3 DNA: TGTGCCAGCAGCTTAGAGATCAGGAGCTCCTACGAGCAGTACTTC. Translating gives CASSLEIRSSYEQYF.

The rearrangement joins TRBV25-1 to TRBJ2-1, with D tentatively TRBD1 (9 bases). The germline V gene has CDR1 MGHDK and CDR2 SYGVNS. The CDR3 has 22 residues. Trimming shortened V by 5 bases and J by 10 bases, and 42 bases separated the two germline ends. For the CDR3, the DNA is TGTGCCAGCAGTCAAAGGGGACAGGGTGCTAAGATCCTAGCGGGTTTGTTTAGGGAGCAGTTCTTC. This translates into CASSQRGQGAKILAGLFREQFF. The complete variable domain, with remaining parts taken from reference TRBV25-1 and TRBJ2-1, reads EADIYQTPRYLVIGTGKKITLECSQTMGHDKMYWYQQDPGMELHLIHYSYGVNSTEKGDLSSESTVSRIRTEHFPLTLESARPSHTSQYLCASSQRGQGAKILAGLFREQFFGPGTRLTVL.

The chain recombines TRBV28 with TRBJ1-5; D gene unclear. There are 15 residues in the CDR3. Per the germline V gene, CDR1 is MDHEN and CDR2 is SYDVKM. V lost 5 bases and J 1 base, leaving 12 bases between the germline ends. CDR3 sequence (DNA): TGTGCCAGCAGTCCGAGTCTGGGAAGCAATCAGCCCCAGCATTTT. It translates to CASSPSLGSNQPQHF.

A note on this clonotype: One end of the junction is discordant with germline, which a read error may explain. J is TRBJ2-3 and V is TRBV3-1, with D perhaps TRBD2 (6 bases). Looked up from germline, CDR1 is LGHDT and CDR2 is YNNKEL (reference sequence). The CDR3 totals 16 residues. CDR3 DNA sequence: TGTACCAGCAGCCAAGATCGGTGGAGGGCCCCAGATACGCAGTATTTT. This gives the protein CTSSQDRWRAPDTQYF.

The CDR3 coding sequence is TGCAGCGCCCCTCCCGCAGGGAGGTTGAACACTGAAGCTTTCTTT. Translating it yields CSAPPAGRLNTEAFF. The J gene is TRBJ1-1, the V gene TRBV29-1, with TRBD1 as a possible D gene (5 bases). Germline V gene lookup returns CDR1 SQVTM and CDR2 ANQGSEA. The V and J ends lost 7 bases and 0 bases respectively, with 18 bases between them. CDR3 length equals 15 residues.

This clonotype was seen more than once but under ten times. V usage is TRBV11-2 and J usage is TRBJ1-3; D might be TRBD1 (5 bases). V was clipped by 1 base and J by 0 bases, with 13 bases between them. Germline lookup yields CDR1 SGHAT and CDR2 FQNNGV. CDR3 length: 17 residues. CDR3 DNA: TGTGCCAGCAGCTTAGTTAAGGACACTCGCTCTGGAAACACCATATATTTT. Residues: CASSLVKDTRSGNTIYF. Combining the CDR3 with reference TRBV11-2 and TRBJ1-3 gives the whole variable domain EAGVAQSPRYKIIEKRQSVAFWCNPISGHATLYWYQQILGQGPKLLIQFQNNGVVDDSQLPKDRFSAERLKGVDSTLKIQPAKLEDSAVYLCASSLVKDTRSGNTIYFGEGSWLTVV.

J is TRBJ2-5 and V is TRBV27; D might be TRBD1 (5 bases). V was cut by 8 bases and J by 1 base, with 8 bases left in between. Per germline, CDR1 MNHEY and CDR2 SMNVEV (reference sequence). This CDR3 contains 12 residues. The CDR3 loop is CASGQIQETQYF. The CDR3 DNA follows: TGTGCCAGCGGACAAATCCAAGAGACCCAGTACTTC.

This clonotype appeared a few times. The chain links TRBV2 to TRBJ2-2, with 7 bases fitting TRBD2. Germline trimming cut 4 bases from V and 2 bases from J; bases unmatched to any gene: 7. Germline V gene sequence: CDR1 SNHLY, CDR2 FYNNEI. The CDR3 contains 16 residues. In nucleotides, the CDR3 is TGTGCCAGCAGTGCGAGGCTAGCGGATAACACCGGGGAGCTGTTTTTT. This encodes CASSARLADNTGELFF.

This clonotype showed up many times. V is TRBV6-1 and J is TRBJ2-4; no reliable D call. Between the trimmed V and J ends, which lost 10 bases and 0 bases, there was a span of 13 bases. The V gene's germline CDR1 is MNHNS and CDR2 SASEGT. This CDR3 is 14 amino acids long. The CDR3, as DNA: TGTGCCACCCTGCATTCGGGAGCCAAAAACATTCAGTACTTC. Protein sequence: CATLHSGAKNIQYF.

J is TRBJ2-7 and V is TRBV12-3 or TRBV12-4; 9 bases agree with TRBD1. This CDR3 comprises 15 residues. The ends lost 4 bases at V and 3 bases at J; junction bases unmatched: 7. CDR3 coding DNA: TGTGCCAGCAGTTCACGACAGGGGGAGGGCTACGAGCAGTACTTC. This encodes CASSSRQGEGYEQYF.

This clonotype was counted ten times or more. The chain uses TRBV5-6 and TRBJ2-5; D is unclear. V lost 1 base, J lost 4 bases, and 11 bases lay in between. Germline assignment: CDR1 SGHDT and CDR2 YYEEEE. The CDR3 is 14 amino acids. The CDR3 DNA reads TGTGCCAGCAGCTTGTACCAAAATCGAGAGACCCAGTACTTC. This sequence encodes CASSLYQNRETQYF.

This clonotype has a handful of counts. The CDR3 loop is CASSQPPRRSYNEQFF. In nucleotides, the CDR3 is TGCGCCAGCAGCCAACCTCCCCGGAGGAGCTACAATGAGCAGTTCTTC. V gene TRBV4-1 combines with J gene TRBJ2-1; D perhaps matches TRBD2 (5 bases). The V and J ends lost 2 bases and 3 bases respectively, with 14 bases between them. The V gene's germline CDR1 is MGHRA and CDR2 YSYEKL. The CDR3 length is 16 residues.

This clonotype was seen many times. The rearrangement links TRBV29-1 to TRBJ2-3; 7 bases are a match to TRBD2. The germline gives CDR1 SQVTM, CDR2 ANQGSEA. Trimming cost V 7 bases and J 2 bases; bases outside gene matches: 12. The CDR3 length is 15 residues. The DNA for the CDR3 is TGCAGCGCGCCCGACTGGGGGGGACCCACAGATACGCAGTATTTT. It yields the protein CSAPDWGGPTDTQYF.

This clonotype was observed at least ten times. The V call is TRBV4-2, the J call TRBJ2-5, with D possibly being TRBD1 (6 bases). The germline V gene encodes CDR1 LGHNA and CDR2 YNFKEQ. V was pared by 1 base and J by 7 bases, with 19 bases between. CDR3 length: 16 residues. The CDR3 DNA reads TGTGCCAGCAGCCAAGGGTCCAGGGGTGGATCGGGGACCCAGTACTTC. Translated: CASSQGSRGGSGTQYF.

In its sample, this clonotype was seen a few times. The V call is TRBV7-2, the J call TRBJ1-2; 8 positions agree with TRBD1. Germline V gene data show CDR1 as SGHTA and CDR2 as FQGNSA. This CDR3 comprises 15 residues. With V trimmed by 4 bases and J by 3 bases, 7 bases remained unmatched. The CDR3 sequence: CASSSPDRADYGYTF. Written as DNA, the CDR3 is TGTGCCAGCAGCTCCCCGGACAGGGCGGACTATGGCTACACCTTC.

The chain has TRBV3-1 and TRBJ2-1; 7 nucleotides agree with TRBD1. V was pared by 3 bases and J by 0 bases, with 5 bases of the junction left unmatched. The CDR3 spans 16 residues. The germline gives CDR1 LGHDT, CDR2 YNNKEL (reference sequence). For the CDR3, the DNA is TGTGCCAGCAGCCAGGCGACAGGGAACTCCTACAATGAGCAGTTCTTC. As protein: CASSQATGNSYNEQFF.

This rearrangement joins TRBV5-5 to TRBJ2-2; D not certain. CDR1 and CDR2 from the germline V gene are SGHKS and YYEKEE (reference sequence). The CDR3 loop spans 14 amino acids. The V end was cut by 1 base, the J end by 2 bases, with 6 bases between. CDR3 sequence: CASSLFLNTGELFF. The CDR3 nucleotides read TGTGCCAGCAGCTTGTTTCTAAACACCGGGGAGCTGTTTTTT. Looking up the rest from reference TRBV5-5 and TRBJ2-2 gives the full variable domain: DAGVTQSPTHLIKTRGQQVTLRCSPISGHKSVSWYQQVLGQGPQFIFQYYEKEERGRGNFPDRFSARQFPNYSSELNVNALLLGDSALYLCASSLFLNTGELFFGEGSRLTVL.

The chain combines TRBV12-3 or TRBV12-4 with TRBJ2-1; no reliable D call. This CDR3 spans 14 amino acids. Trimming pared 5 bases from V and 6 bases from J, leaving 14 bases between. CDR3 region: CASSPLVHPNEQFF. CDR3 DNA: TGTGCCAGCAGTCCCCTGGTACATCCCAATGAGCAGTTCTTC.

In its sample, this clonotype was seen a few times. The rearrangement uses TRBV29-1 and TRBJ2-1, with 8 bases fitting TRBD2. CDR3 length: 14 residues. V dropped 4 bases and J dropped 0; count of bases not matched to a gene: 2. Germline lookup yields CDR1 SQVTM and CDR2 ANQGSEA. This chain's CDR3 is CSVGSGNSYNEQFF. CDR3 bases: TGCAGCGTTGGTAGCGGGAACTCCTACAATGAGCAGTTCTTC.

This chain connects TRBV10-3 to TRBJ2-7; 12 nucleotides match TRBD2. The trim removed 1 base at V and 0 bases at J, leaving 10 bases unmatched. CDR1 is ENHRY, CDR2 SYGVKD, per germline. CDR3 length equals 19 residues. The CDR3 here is CAISEFGLAGPLSSYEQYF. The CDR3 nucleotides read TGTGCCATCAGTGAGTTCGGACTAGCGGGACCCCTCAGCTCCTACGAGCAGTACTTC.

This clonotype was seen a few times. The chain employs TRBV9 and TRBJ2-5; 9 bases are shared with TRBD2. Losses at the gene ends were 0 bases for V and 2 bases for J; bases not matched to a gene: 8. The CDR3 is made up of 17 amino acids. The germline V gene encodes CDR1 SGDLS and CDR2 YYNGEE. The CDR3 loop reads CASSVAKGLAGQETQYF. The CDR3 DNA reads TGTGCCAGCAGCGTAGCTAAGGGGCTAGCGGGGCAAGAGACCCAGTACTTC.

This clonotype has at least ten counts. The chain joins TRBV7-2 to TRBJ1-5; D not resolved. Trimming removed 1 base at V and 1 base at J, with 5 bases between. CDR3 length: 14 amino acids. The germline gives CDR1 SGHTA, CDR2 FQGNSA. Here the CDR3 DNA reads TGTGCCAGCAGCTTAGGTGTCAGCAATCAGCCCCAGCATTTT. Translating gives CASSLGVSNQPQHF.

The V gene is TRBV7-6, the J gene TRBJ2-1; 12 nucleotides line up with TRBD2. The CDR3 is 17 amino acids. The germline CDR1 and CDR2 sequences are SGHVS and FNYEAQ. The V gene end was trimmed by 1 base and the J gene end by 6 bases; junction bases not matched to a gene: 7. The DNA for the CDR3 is TGTGCCAGCAGCTTAGTGGGCACTAGCGGGAGGAGCAATGAGCAGTTCTTC. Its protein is CASSLVGTSGRSNEQFF.

The CDR3 spells CASSLEGRLPAQHF. Here the CDR3 DNA reads TGTGCCAGCAGCTTAGAAGGGAGACTTCCCGCCCAGCATTTT. The chain employs TRBV7-2 and TRBJ1-5, with D unclear. The CDR3 runs to 14 residues. Trimming took 1 base from V and 11 from J, leaving 15 bases between them. Per the germline V gene, CDR1 is SGHTA and CDR2 is FQGNSA.